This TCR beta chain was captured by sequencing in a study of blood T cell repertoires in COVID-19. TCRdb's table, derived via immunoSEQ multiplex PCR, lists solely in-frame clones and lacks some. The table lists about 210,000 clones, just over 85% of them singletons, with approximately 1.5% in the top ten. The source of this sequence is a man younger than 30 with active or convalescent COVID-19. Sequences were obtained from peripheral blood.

In DNA, the CDR3 is TGTGCCAGCAGCTTAGGGACAGACACCGGGGAGCTGTTTTTT. Amino acids: CASSLGTDTGELFF. The chain recombines TRBV7-9 with TRBJ2-2; a weak D match, TRBD1 (6 bases). Germline lookup yields CDR1 SEHNR and CDR2 FQNEAQ (reference sequence). The germline V and J ends were trimmed by 1 base and 3 bases, with 6 bases remaining between them. CDR3 length: 14 amino acids.